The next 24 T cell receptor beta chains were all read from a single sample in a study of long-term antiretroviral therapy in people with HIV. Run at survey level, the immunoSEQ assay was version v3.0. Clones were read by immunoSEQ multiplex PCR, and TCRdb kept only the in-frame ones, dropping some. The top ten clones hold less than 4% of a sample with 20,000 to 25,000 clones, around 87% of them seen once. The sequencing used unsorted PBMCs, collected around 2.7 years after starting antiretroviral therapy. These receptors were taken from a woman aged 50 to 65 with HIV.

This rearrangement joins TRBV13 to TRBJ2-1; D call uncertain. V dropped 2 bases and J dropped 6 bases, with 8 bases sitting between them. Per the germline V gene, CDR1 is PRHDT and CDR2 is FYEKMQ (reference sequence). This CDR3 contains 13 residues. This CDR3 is CASSLLGPNEQFF. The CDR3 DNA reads TGTGCCAGCAGCTTATTGGGCCCCAATGAGCAGTTCTTC.

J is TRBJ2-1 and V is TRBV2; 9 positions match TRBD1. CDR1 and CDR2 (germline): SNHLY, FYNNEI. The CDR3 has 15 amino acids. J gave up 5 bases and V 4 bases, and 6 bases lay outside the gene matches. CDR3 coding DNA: TGTGCCAGCAGTGTGGGACAGGGATTGAACAATGAGCAGTTCTTC. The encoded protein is CASSVGQGLNNEQFF.

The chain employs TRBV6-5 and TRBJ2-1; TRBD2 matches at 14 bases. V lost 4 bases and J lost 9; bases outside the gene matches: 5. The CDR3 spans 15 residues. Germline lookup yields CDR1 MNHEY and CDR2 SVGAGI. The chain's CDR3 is CASSSPGLAGVEQFF. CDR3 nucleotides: TGTGCCAGCAGTTCCCCGGGACTAGCGGGAGTTGAGCAGTTCTTC.

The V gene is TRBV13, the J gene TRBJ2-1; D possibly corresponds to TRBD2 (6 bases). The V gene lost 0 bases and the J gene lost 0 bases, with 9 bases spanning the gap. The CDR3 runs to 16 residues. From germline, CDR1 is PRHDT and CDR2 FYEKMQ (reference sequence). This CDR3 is CASSLGGGNSYNEQFF. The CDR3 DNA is TGTGCCAGCAGCTTAGGAGGCGGGAACTCCTACAATGAGCAGTTCTTC. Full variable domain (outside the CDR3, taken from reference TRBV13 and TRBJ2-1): AAGVIQSPRHLIKEKRETATLKCYPIPRHDTVYWYQQGPGQDPQFLISFYEKMQSDKGSIPDRFSAQQFSDYHSELNMSSLELGDSALYFCASSLGGGNSYNEQFFGPGTRLTVL.

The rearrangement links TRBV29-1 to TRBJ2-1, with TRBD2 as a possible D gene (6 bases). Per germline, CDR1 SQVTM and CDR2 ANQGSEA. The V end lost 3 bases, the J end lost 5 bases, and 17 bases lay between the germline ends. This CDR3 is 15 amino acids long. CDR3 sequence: CSVDSIPGLNNEQFF. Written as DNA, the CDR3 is TGCAGCGTTGATAGTATACCGGGACTGAACAATGAGCAGTTCTTC.

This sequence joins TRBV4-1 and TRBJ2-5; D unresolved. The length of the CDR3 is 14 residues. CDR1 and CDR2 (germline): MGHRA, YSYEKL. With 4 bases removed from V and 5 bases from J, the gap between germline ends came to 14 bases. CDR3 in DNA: TGCGCCAGCAGCCCCTCGCCCCCGAAGGAGACCCAGTACTTC. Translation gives CASSPSPPKETQYF.

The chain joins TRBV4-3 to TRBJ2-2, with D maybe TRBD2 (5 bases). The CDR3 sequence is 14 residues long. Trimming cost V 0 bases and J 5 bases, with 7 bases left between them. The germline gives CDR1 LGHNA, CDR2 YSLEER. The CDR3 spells CASSQDPGTGELFF. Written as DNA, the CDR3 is TGCGCCAGCAGCCAAGATCCGGGAACCGGGGAGCTGTTTTTT.

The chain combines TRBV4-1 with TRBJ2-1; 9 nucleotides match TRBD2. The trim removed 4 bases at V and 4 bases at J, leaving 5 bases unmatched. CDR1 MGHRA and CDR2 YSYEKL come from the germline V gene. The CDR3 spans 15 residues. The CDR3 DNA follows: TGCGCCAGCAGCCTAGCGGGAGTAGCGTACAATGAGCAGTTCTTC. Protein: CASSLAGVAYNEQFF.

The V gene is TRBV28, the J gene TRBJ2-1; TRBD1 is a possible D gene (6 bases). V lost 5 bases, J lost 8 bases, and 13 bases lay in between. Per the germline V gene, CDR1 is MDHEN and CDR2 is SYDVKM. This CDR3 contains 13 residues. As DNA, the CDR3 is TGTGCCAGCAGTCCATGGGCAGGGGATGAGCAGTTCTTC. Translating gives CASSPWAGDEQFF.

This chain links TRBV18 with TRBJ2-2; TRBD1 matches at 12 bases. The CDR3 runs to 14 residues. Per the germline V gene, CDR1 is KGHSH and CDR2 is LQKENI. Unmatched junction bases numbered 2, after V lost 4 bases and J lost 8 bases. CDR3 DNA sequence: TGTGCCAGCTCACGGGACAGGGGGCCAGGGGAGCTGTTTTTT. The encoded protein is CASSRDRGPGELFF. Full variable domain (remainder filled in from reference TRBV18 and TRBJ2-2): NAGVMQNPRHLVRRRGQEARLRCSPMKGHSHVYWYRQLPEEGLKFMVYLQKENIIDESGMPKERFSAEFPKEGPSILRIQQVVRGDSAAYFCASSRDRGPGELFFGEGSRLTVL.

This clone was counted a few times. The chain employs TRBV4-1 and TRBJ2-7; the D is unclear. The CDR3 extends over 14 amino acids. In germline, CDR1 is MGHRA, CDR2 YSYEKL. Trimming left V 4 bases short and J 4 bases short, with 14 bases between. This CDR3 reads CASSPALGEYEQYF. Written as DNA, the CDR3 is TGCGCCAGCAGCCCGGCCCTTGGGGAATACGAGCAGTACTTC.

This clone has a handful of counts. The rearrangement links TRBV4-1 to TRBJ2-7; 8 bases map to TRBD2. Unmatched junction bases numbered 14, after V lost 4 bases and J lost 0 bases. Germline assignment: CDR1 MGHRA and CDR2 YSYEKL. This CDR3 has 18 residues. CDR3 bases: TGCGCCAGCAGCCGAGTAGTAGCGGGAATCCCTAGCTCCTACGAGCAGTACTTC. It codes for CASSRVVAGIPSSYEQYF.

The CDR3 DNA follows: TGTGCCAGCAGTGAGACTAGCGGGATTTACGAGCAGTACTTC. Its protein is CASSETSGIYEQYF. The rearrangement joins TRBV2 to TRBJ2-7, with TRBD2 matching over 11 bases. The trim removed 3 bases at V and 4 bases at J, leaving 2 bases unmatched. The CDR3 runs 14 residues. Germline V gene sequence: CDR1 SNHLY, CDR2 FYNNEI.

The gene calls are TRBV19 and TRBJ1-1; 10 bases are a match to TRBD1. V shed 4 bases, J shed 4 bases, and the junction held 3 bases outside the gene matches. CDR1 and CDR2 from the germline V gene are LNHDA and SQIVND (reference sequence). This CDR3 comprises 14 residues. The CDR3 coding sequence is TGTGCCAGTAGTACGGGACAGGGGCGCACTGAAGCTTTCTTT. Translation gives CASSTGQGRTEAFF. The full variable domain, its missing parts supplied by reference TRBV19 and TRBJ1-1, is DGGITQSPKYLFRKEGQNVTLSCEQNLNHDAMYWYRQDPGQGLRLIYYSQIVNDFQKGDIAEGYSVSREKKESFPLTVTSAQKNPTAFYLCASSTGQGRTEAFFGQGTRLTVV.

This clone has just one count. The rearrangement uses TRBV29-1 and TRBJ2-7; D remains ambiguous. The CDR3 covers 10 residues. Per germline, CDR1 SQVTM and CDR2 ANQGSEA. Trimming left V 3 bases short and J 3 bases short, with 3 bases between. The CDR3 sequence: CSVDRYEQYF. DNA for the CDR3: TGCAGCGTTGATCGCTACGAGCAGTACTTC.

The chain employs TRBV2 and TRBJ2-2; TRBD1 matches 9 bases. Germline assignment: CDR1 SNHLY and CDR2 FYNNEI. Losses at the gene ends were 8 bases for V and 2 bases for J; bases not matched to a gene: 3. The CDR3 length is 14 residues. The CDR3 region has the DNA TGTGCCAGCGGGGGACAGGGAAACACCGGGGAGCTGTTTTTT. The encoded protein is CASGGQGNTGELFF.

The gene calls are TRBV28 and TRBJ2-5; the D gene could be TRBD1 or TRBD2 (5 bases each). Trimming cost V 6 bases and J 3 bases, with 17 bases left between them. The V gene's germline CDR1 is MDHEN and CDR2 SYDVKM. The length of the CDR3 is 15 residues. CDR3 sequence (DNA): TGTGCCAGCAGCTCTTATGGGGGAAGGGAAGAGACCCAGTACTTC. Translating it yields CASSSYGGREETQYF. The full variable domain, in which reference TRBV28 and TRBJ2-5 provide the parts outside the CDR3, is DVKVTQSSRYLVKRTGEKVFLECVQDMDHENMFWYRQDPGLGLRLIYFSYDVKMKEKGDIPEGYSVSREKKERFSLILESASTNQTSMYLCASSSYGGREETQYFGPGTRLLVL.

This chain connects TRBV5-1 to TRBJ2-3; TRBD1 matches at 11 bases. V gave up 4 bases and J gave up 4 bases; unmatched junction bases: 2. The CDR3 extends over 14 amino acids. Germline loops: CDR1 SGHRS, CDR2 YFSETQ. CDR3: CASSEGQGADTQYF. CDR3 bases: TGCGCCAGCAGCGAGGGACAGGGGGCAGATACGCAGTATTTT.

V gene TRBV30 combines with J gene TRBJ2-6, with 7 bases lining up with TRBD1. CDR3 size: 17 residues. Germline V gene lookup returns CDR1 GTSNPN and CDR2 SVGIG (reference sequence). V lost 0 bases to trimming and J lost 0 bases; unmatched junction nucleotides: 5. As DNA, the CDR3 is TGTGCCTGGAGTGTGACAGGGCTCAACTCTGGGGCCAACGTCCTGACTTTC. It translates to CAWSVTGLNSGANVLTF.

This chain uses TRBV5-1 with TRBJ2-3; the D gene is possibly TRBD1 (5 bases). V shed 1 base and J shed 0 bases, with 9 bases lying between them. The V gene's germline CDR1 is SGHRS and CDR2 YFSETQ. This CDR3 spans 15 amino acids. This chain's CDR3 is CASSLRPGSTDTQYF. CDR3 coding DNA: TGCGCCAGCAGCTTGCGGCCAGGGAGCACAGATACGCAGTATTTT.

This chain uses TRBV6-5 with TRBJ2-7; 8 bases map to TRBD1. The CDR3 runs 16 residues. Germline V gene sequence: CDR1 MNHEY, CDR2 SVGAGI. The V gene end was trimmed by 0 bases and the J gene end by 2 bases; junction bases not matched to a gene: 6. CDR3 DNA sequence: TGTGCCAGCAGTTACTCGACAGGGGCCCAGGCCTACGAGCAGTACTTC. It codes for CASSYSTGAQAYEQYF.

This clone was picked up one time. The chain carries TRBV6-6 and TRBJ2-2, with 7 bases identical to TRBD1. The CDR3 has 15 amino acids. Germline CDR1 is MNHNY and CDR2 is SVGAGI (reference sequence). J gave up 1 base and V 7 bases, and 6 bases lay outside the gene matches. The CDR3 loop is CASKRQGGNTGELFF. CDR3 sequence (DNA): TGTGCCAGCAAAAGACAGGGCGGGAACACCGGGGAGCTGTTTTTT.

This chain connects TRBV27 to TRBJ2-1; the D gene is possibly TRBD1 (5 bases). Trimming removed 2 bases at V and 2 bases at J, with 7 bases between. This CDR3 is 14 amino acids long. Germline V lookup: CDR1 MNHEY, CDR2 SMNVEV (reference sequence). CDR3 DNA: TGTGCCAGCAGTTTAGACAGCACCTACAATGAGCAGTTCTTC. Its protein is CASSLDSTYNEQFF.

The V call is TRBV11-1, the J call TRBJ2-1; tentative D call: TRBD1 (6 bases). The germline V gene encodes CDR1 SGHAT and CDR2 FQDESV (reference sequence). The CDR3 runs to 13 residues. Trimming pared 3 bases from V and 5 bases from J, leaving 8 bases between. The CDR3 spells CASSLDRHNEQFF. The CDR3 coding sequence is TGTGCCAGCAGCTTGGACAGACACAATGAGCAGTTCTTC.